This T cell receptor beta chain originates from a study of identifying expanded T cells in peripheral blood. Germline values: CDR1 SGDLS, CDR2 YYNGEE. J gave up 8 bases and V 3 bases, and 3 bases lay outside the gene matches. The length of the CDR3 is 14 residues. TCRdb's copy holds only in-frame clones and misses some; the assay was immunoSEQ multiplex PCR. This table holds some 75,000 clones, roughly 90% found once. Material for sequencing was blood. This TCR came from a person aged 18 to 75 in good health. The chain uses TRBV9 and TRBJ2-1; 12 bases line up with TRBD2. The CDR3 coding sequence is TGTGCCAGCAGCGCTAGCGGGGGGGTCGATGAGCAGTTCTTC. It specifies CASSASGGVDEQFF.